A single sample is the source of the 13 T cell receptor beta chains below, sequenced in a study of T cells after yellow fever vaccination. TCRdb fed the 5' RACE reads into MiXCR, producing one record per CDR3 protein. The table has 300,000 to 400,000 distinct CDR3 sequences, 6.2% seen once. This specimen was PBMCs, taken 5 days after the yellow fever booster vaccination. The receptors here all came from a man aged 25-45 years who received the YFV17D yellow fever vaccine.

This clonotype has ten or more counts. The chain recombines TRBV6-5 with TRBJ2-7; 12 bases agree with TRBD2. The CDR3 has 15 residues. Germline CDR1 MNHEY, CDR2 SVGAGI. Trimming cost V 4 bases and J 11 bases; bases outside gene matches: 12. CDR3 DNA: TGTGCCAGCAGTTCTACCTCGGGACTAGCGGGCCCCGAGTACTTC. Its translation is CASSSTSGLAGPEYF.

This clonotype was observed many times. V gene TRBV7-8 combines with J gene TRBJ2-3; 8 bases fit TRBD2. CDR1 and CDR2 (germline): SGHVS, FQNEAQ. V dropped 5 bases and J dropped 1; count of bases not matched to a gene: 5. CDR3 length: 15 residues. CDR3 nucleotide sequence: TGTGCCAGCAGCATAACTAGCGGAGGCACAGATACGCAGTATTTT. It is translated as CASSITSGGTDTQYF. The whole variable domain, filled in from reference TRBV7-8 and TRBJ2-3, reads GAGVSQSPRYKVAKRGQDVALRCDPISGHVSLFWYQQALGQGPEFLTYFQNEAQLDKSGLPSDRFFAERPEGSVSTLKIQRTQQEDSAVYLCASSITSGGTDTQYFGPGTRLTVL.

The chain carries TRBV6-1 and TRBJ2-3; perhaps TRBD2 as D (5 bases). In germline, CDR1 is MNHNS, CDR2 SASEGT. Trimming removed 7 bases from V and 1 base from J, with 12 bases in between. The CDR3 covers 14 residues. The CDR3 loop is CASMVAGRTDTQYF. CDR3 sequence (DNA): TGTGCCAGCATGGTGGCGGGCCGCACAGATACGCAGTATTTT.

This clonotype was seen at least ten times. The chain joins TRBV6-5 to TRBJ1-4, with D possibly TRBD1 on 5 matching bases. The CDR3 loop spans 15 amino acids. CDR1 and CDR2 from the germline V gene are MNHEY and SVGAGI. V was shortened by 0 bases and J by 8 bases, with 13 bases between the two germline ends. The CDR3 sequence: CASSYSPTGGEKLFF. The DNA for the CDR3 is TGTGCCAGCAGTTACTCCCCGACTGGGGGGGAAAAACTGTTTTTT.

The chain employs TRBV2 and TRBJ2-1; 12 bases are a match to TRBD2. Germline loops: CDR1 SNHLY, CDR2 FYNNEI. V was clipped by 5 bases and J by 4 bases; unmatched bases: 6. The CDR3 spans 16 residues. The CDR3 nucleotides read TGTGCCAGCAGTTCGACTAGCGGGAGAGATTACAATGAGCAGTTCTTC. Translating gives CASSSTSGRDYNEQFF.

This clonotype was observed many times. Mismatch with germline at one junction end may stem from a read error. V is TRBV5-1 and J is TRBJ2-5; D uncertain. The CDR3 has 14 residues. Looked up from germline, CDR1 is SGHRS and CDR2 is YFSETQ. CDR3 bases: TGTGCCAGCAGCCCGGGTGGGTCACAAGAGACCCAGTACTTC. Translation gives CASSPGGSQETQYF.

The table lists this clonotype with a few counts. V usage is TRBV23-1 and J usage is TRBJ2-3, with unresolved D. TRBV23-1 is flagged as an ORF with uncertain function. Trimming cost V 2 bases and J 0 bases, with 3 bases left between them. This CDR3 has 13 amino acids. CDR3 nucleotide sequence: TGCGCCAGCAGTCAACGGAGCACAGATACGCAGTATTTT. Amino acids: CASSQRSTDTQYF.

For the CDR3, the DNA is TGTGCCAGCAACCGGGCGGGAGCAACAGAGACCCAGTACTTC. Protein sequence: CASNRAGATETQYF. The genes are TRBV7-2 and TRBJ2-5; 7 bases map to TRBD2. The trim removed 7 bases at V and 4 bases at J, leaving 9 bases unmatched. The CDR3 has 14 amino acids. CDR1 and CDR2 (germline): SGHTA, FQGNSA.

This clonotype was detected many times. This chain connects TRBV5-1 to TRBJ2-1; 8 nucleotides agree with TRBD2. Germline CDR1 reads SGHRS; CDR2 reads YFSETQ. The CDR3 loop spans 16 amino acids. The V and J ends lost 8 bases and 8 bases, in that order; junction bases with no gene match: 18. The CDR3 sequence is CASRFHSGSSSDEQFF. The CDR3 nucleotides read TGCGCCAGTCGCTTTCACAGCGGGAGCTCTAGCGATGAGCAGTTCTTC.

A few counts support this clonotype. CDR3 in amino acids: CASSQDLLGAQLRYF. The DNA for the CDR3 is TGTGCCAGCAGCCAAGATCTTCTGGGGGCGCAGTTAAGGTACTTC. The chain combines TRBV3-1 with TRBJ2-4, with TRBD1 as a possible D gene (6 bases). The CDR3 spans 15 residues. Germline V lookup: CDR1 LGHDT, CDR2 YNNKEL (reference sequence). Trimming shortened V by 0 bases and J by 15 bases, and 21 bases separated the two germline ends.

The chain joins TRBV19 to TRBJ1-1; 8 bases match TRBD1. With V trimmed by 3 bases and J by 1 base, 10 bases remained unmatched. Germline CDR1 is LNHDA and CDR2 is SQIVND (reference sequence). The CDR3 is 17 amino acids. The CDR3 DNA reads TGTGCCAGTAGTATCGGACAGGGCCTCAACCGGAACACTGAAGCTTTCTTT. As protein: CASSIGQGLNRNTEAFF.

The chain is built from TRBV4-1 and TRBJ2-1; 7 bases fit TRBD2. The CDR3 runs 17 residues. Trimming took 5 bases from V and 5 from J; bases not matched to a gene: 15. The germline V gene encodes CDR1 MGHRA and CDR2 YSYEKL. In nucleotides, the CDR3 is TGCGCCAGCAGCGACCCCATGGAGGCGGGAGTGAACAATGAGCAGTTCTTC. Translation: CASSDPMEAGVNNEQFF.

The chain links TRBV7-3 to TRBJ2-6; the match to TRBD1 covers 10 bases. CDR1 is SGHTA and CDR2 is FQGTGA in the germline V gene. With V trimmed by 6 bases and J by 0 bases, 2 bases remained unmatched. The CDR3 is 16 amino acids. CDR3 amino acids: CASRRTGGSGANVLTF. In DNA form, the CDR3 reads TGTGCCAGCAGAAGGACAGGGGGCTCTGGGGCCAACGTCCTGACTTTC.